The sequence of this T cell receptor beta chain was determined in a study of blood T cells in healthy people across ages (dated by TCRdb to about 2015). Study-wide context: In model experiments, template switching captured roughly one uniquely barcoded TCR beta cDNA molecule for every two T cells. The study measured age-related changes in TCR beta repertoire diversity using deep sequencing normalized with unique cDNA molecular identifiers. Donors were grouped into four age groups: young (average about 15 years), middle-aged (less than 40), aged (roughly 67) and long-lived (around 82). The study analyzed two additional independent replicas of 1 million unique cDNA reads from the same blood draw for two donors, one aged 18 to 30 and one aged 80 or older. Donors of different ages were randomly distributed across sequencing lanes to avoid experimental bias. The study at large found these results: Bulk unsorted PBMC profiling prevented conclusive comparison of naive and antigen-experienced compartments. Observed TCR beta diversity per million T cells fell roughly linearly with age, and a significant reduction was already apparent by age approximately 40. Compared with the aged group, more naive CD4+ T cells, fewer expanded clones and increased TCR diversity were shown by the long-lived group, suggesting age selection. Estimates of total diversity from one million sequenced T cells were regarded as lower bounds and underestimates. The percentage of naive T cells measured by flow cytometry correlated strongly with observed TCR beta diversity. Donor CMV infection status was unknown, potentially confounding age-related changes in expanded clonotypes.

Systemically healthy Caucasian individuals from Russia, around 39 in total and aged roughly 6 to 95 years, were included as donors. Each donor gave 8 to 10 milliliters of peripheral blood, collected into EDTA-treated Vacutainer tubes. Ficoll-Paque density-gradient centrifugation was used to isolate PBMCs, with at least 6.5 million per sample. Total RNA was extracted from PBMCs with Trizol reagent, with at least 6 micrograms obtained per sample. The percentages of naive CD45RAhigh/CD27high T cells were determined by flow cytometry on a PBMC aliquot from every donor. The library was made by 5' RACE. Sequencing took place on an Illumina HiSeq 2500. A second 7 to 11 cycle PCR used a sample-barcoded 5' primer and a J-beta primer mix. A template-switch 5' adaptor carrying 12 random nucleotides introduced a unique molecular identifier onto each TCR beta cDNA molecule. Each sample yielded at least 2.5 million CDR3-containing paired-end reads. First-strand cDNA synthesis was performed from all RNA using the Mint cDNA synthesis kit, with priming by a TRBC-specific oligonucleotide. Following uracil-DNA glycosylase treatment, a first 18-cycle PCR with universal primers M1SS and BC2_uni_R was performed on all cDNA. In the source study's methods: For normalization, 1 million high-quality reads, each with a distinct molecular identifier, were randomly selected from each sample. Reads with shared molecular identifiers were discarded instead of being binned into consensus sequences. MiTCR, run with a Q25 quality threshold and the strictest error-elimination algorithm, handled CDR3 identification, clonotype clustering and error correction. A nonparametric unseen species model using Euler transformation provided a lower-bound estimate of total TCR beta diversity. The public reads were run again by TCRdb, first through fastp at Q25 and then through MiXCR, and only productive beta chains were kept. Each CDR3 protein gets just one entry, which takes the most common genes and DNA from the rows behind it. Here the V and J calls rest on TCRdb's processing, not on the authors' analysis. Across this sample there are about 1.5 million distinct CDR3 sequences, with approximately 39% seen only once. The ten most abundant clones make up more than 4% of the sample.

On this clonotype itself: Its binding antigen is unknown. It has no much larger one-base neighbor in the sample; base qualities were not kept.

The CDR3 has 15 amino acids, counting the end cysteine and phenylalanine. The entry retains the CDR3 DNA only, 45 bases that are in frame from base 1. CDR1 and CDR2 (LNHNV, YYDKDF) derive from the germline V gene (reference sequence). This sequence uses TRBV15 and TRBJ2-1; 9 central bases correspond to TRBD2. Near its end, the DNA agrees better with TRBJ2-7, so the J call may be wrong. The sequencing input was blood. The clonotype comes from a woman aged 18-29 years in good health. The CDR3 in this case is CATSRDSGSYNEQYF. The nucleotide sequence is TGTGCCACCAGCAGAGATAGCGGGAGTTACAATGAGCAGTACTTC.